This T cell receptor beta chain was documented in a study of cytomegalovirus exposure and HLA in healthy donors. Whole-study results and caveats: The authors later linked a missense DCLRE1C variant to TCR beta V- and J-gene trimming.

This clone is a singleton in its sample. The antigen is not known. Germline V CDR1 and CDR2: PRHDT, FYEKMQ (reference sequence). The CDR3 contains 13 residues. Trimming took 5 bases from V and 3 from J, leaving 11 bases between them. The PCR ran on 60 Vbeta and 13 Jbeta primers. Produced via immunoSEQ multiplex PCR; TCRdb's table is partial and in-frame only. This table holds 180,000 or so clones, approximately 85% found once. V gene TRBV13 combines with J gene TRBJ2-7, with TRBD2 as a possible D gene (5 bases). Sequencing used PBMCs. This sequence was found in a man in his late teens or twenties in good health and CMV-seropositive. The CDR3 sequence is CASSAAGGYEQYF. In nucleotides, the CDR3 is TGTGCCAGCAGCGCCGCAGGAGGCTACGAGCAGTACTTC. The whole variable domain, remainder taken from reference TRBV13 and TRBJ2-7, is AAGVIQSPRHLIKEKRETATLKCYPIPRHDTVYWYQQGPGQDPQFLISFYEKMQSDKGSIPDRFSAQQFSDYHSELNMSSLELGDSALYFCASSAAGGYEQYFGPGTRLTVT.